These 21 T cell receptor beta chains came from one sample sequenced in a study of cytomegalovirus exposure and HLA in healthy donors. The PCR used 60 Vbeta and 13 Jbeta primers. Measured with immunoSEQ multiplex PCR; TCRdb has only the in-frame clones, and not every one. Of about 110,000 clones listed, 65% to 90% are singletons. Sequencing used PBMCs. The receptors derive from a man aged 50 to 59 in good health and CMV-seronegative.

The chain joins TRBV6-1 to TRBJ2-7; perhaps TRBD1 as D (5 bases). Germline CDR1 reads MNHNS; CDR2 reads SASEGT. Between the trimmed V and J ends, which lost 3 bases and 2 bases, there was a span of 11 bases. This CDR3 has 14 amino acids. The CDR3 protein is CASSDTGAAYEQYV. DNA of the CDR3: TGTGCCAGCAGTGATACAGGAGCTGCCTACGAGCAGTACGTC.

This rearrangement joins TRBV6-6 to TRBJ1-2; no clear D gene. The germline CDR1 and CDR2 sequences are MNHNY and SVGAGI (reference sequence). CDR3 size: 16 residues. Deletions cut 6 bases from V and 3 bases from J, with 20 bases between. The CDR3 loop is CASRTRTYSRDYGYTF. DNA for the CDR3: TGTGCCAGCAGGACGCGAACCTATAGTCGGGACTATGGCTACACCTTC.

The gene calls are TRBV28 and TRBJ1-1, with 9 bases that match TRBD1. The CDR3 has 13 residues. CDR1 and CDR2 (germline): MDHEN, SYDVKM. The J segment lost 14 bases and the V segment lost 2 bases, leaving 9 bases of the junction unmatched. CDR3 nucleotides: TGTGCCAGCAGTTTAGGGACAGGGATGATCGGGTTCTTT. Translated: CASSLGTGMIGFF.

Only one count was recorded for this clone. CDR3 loop: CASSRRGSLYEQYF. In nucleotides, the CDR3 is TGTGCCAGCAGTAGACGGGGGTCTCTCTACGAGCAGTACTTC. The V call is TRBV14, the J call TRBJ2-7; the D gene is possibly TRBD2 (6 bases). V shed 6 bases and J shed 3 bases, with 15 bases lying between them. Germline assignment: CDR1 SGHDN and CDR2 FVKESK. This CDR3 region has 14 residues.

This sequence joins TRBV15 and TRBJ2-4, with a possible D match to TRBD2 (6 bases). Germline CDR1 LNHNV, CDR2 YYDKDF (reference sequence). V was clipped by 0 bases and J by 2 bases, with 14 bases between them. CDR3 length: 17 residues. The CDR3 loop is CATSRDRRGGSKNIQYF. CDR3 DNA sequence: TGTGCCACCAGCAGAGATAGACGAGGAGGGTCCAAAAACATTCAGTACTTC.

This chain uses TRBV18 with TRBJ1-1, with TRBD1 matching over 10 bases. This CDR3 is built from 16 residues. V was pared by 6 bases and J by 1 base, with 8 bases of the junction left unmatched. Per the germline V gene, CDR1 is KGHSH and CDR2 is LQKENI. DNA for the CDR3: TGTGCCAGCTCCCAACGGACAGGGGGAGCGAACACTGAAGCTTTCTTT. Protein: CASSQRTGGANTEAFF.

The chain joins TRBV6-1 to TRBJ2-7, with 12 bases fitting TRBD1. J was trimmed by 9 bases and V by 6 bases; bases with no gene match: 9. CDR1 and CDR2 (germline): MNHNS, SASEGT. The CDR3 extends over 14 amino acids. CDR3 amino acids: CASSLGTGGAGQYV. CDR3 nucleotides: TGTGCCAGCAGCCTAGGGACAGGGGGCGCTGGGCAGTACGTC.

The CDR3 nucleotides read TGTGCGGGACTCGGGCCAGGGAACACTGAAGCTTTCTTT. It is translated as CAGLGPGNTEAFF. The chain has TRBV7-8 and TRBJ1-1; the D gene is possibly TRBD1 (5 bases). Germline V gene sequence: CDR1 SGHVS, CDR2 FQNEAQ. There are 13 residues in the CDR3.

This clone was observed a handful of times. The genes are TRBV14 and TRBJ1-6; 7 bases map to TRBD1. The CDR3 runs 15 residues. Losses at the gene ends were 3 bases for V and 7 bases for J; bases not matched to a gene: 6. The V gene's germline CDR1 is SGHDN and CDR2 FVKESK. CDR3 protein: CASSHEGARNSPLHF. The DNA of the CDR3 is TGTGCCAGCAGCCATGAGGGGGCGAGGAATTCACCCCTCCACTTT.

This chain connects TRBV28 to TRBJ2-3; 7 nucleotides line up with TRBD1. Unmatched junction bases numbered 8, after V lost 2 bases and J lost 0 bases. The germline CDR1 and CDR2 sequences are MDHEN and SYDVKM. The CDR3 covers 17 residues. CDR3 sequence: CASSLVTGALSTDTQYF. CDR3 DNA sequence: TGTGCCAGCAGTTTAGTTACAGGGGCGCTTAGCACAGATACGCAGTATTTT.

CDR3 nucleotide sequence: TGTGCCAGTTCCCGGGGGACGAGTCAGCCCCAGCATTTT. Translating gives CASSRGTSQPQHF. The V and J genes are TRBV6-6 and TRBJ1-5; a possible D gene is TRBD1 (5 bases). Between the trimmed V and J ends, which lost 9 bases and 6 bases, there was a span of 15 bases. The CDR3 is 13 amino acids. Germline CDR1 and CDR2: MNHNY and SVGAGI (reference sequence).

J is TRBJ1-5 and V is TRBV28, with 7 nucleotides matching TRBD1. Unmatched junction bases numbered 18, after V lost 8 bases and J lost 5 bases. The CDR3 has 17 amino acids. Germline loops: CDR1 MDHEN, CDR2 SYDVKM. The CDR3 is CASSDLQGSLTHQPQHF. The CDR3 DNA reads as TGTGCCAGCTCCGACCTACAGGGGTCCCTAACTCATCAGCCCCAGCATTTT.

CDR3 loop: CASSPGDYTGKLFF. DNA for the CDR3: TGTGCCAGCAGTCCAGGGGATTATACCGGAAAACTGTTTTTT. The rearrangement joins TRBV6-4 to TRBJ1-4; D is possibly TRBD1 (6 bases). V gave up 5 bases and J gave up 10 bases, with 17 bases separating them. CDR3 size: 14 residues. Germline V lookup: CDR1 MRHNA, CDR2 SNTAGT.

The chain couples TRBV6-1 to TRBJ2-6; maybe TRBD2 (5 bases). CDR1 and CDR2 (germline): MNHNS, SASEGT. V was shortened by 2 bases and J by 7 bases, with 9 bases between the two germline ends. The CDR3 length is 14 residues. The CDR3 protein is CASSEQPGANVLTF. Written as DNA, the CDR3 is TGTGCCAGCAGTGAACAGCCGGGAGCCAACGTCCTGACTTTC.

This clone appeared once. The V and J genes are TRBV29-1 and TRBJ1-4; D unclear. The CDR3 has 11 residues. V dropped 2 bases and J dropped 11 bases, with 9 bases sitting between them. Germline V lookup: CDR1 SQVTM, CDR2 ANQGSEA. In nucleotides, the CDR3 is TGCAGCGTTGAAAGAGCCGGGAAACTGTTTTTT. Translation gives CSVERAGKLFF.

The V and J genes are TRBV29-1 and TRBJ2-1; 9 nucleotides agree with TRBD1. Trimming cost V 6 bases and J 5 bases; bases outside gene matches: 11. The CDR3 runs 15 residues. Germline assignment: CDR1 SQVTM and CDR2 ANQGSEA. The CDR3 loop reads CSVAEPGQGNNEQFF. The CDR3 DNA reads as TGCAGCGTCGCTGAACCGGGACAGGGTAACAATGAGCAGTTCTTC.

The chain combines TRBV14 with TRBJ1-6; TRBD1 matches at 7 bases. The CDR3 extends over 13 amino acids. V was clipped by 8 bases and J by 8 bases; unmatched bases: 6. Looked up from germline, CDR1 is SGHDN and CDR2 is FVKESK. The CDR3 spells CASRDRVHSPLHF. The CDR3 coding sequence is TGTGCCAGCCGAGACAGGGTCCATTCACCCCTCCACTTT.

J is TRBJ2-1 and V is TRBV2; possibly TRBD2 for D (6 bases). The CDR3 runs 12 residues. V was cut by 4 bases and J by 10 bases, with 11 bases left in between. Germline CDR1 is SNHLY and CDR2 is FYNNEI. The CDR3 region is CASSGDSGEQFF. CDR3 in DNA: TGTGCCAGCAGTGGGGACTCGGGCGAGCAGTTCTTC. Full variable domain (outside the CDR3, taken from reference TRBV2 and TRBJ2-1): EPEVTQTPSHQVTQMGQEVILRCVPISNHLYFYWYRQILGQKVEFLVSFYNNEISEKSEIFDDQFSVERPDGSNFTLKIRSTKLEDSAMYFCASSGDSGEQFFGPGTRLTVL.

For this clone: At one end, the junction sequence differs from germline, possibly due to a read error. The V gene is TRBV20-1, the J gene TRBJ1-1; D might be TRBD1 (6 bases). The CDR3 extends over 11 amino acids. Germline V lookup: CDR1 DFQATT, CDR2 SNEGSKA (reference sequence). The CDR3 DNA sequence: TGCAGTGTCCGGGTGGGGGCTGAAGCCTTCTTT. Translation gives CSVRVGAEAFF.

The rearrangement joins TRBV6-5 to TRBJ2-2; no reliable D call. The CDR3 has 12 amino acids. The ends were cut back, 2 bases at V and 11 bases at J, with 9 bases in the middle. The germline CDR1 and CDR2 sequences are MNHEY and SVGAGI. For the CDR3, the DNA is TGTGCCAGCAGTTACGACTCCGATGAGCTGTTTTTT. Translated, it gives CASSYDSDELFF.

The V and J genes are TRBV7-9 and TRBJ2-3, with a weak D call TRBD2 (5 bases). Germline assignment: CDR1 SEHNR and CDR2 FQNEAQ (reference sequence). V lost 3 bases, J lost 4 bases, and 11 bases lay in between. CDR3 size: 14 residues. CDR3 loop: CASSFGSSSDTQYF. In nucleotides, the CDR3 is TGTGCCAGCAGCTTTGGGTCTAGCTCAGATACGCAGTATTTT.